Below, one TCR beta chain is given with its context. Its antigen is still unknown. Per-base quality was not reported, and no clone a single base away is much larger than it. Using the deep immunoSEQ assay, TCR CDR3 regions were amplified from genomic DNA by multiplex PCR. Extracted genomic DNA from each cell subset was spread evenly across all wells of several immunoSEQ 96-well plates, with each plate serving as a replicate. For sorted subsets, 150 to 250 ng genomic DNA, equal to tens of thousands of T cell genomes, was loaded into each replicate PCR. Purified libraries were measured with a Qubit 3.0 fluorometer, size-checked on a Bioanalyzer 2100, and measured again with the KAPA Library Quantification kit. Every immunoSEQ 96-well plate was sequenced on a separate single-read 150-cycle Illumina NextSeq 550 flow cell. In the authors' own workflow: The immunoSEQ output contained only junctional sequences without quality scores, so filtering could not match that applied to full-length reads. To assign V/J genes and CDR3, sequences were annotated using PyIR, a Python wrapper for IgBLAST v1.9, with IMGT germline references. Reads were filtered out if the reads had weak V/J assignments (E-value above 1e-6), no CDR3, stop codons, out-of-frame junctions, or ambiguous translated residues. A V3J clonotype was defined by an identical inferred V gene, J gene, and CDR3 amino acid sequence. Percentage overlap between repertoires was calculated by dividing the number of shared unique clonotypes by the size of the smaller repertoire. RTK rarefaction, the Chao1 estimator, and Recon v2.1 estimates of unobserved clonotypes were used to assess repertoire richness. Generation probabilities were computed with OLGA for all TCRbeta clonotypes obtained by the gDNA method from several donors. The table was pulled from immuneACCESS by TCRdb, which kept in-frame rearrangements only. Such tables lose some clones; where checked, under half of the loss comes from unresolved V genes, and the rest has no known cause. V and J calls and clone size follow that table, whereas D and trimming were derived from the DNA. Present in this sample are 1,500,000 or so clones, 98% of which were seen just once. The top ten clones comprise 0.36% of the sample.

The sample comes from a study of shared clonotypes between healthy human individuals (dated by TCRdb to 2019 to 2021). About the study as a whole: The cohort included a few men and a couple of women between 18 and 49 years of age. For each donor, three plates each were used for CD4 naive and CD4 memory, two plates were used for CD8 naive, and one plate was used for CD8 memory. The study deeply sequenced blood TCR repertoires of several healthy adults to estimate repertoire size and the extent of clonotype sharing between individuals. To increase sequencing depth and limit assay-specific biases, different laboratories used diverse techniques to prepare libraries and sequence TCR repertoires. Leukapheresis yielded between about 0.85 and 10 billion PBMCs per donor. What the research found in general, with its limitations: Approximately 5% of naive CD4, 3% to 3.5% of naive CD8, roughly 2.5% of memory CD4, and 0.4% of memory CD8 clonotypes were shared across four donors. Pairwise subsampling led to the expectation that sequencing depth would affect the degree of clonotype sharing among donors. Sampling was restricted to blood, and TCR repertoires in tissue are likely to differ from TCR repertoires in blood. Naive subsets generally had larger estimated clonotype richness than memory subsets did. Even with the large sequencing depth, rarefaction of the sorted-subset datasets indicated that sequencing was incomplete. The genetic and exposure-history diversity represented was limited by the small number of donors. Compared with non-shared clonotypes, clonotypes shared by all four sorted-subset donors had higher generation probabilities.

The donors were healthy, HIV-negative adults with no recently reported acute infections or vaccinations. Every donor was a Caucasian adult residing in Nashville, Tennessee, USA. CD4+ T cells were enriched through magnetic negative selection, after which naive cells were positively selected on CD45RA and the remaining negative fraction served as the memory subset. Blood was obtained by leukapheresis, after which PBMCs were separated by Ficoll-Histopaque density gradient centrifugation and cryopreserved in liquid nitrogen vapor phase. Purity and quantity of every magnetically sorted T cell population were checked by analytical flow cytometry. Genomic DNA was isolated from every sorted fraction and measured by UV absorbance on a Nanodrop 2000c. This TCR was recovered from a man aged 25 to 40 in good health. The sequenced material came from naive CD4+ T cells sorted from blood. Sample cell subset or site, as interpreted from the label and publication: CD45RA+ positively selected.

The nucleotide sequence is given as TGCGCCAGCAGCTATAGGTTGAAGGGTACCCAGGCTCGCTCCTACAATGAGCAGTTCTTC. It translates as CASSYRLKGTQARSYNEQFF. The sequence links TRBV5-1 to TRBJ2-1, with the D segment identity uncertain. Looking up the germline V gene yields CDR1 SGHRS and CDR2 YFSETQ. CDR3 length: 20 amino acids, cysteine to phenylalanine. The CDR3 DNA has 60 bases and is translated from base 1. The V and J ends are trimmed by 3 bases and 0 bases, leaving 25 bases between them.